There are a few counts of the clone carrying this TCR beta chain. Its antigen is undetermined. Regarding treatment: oral pan-JAK inhibitor, 5-10 mg twice daily. It was cDNA, reverse transcribed from extracted RNA, that served as the sequencing template. Data came from immunoSEQ multiplex PCR; TCRdb stores just in-frame clones and leaves some out. The sample contains some 200,000 clones, roughly 53% of which appear only once. Germline CDR1 and CDR2: MNHNY and SVGAGI (reference sequence). The germline V and J ends were trimmed by 4 bases and 3 bases, with 9 bases remaining between them. This CDR3 region has 13 residues. These data come from a study of CD8+ T cells in alopecia areata. The study's findings and limits: Normal skin contains resident alphabeta T cells, and these are also sequenced in scalp samples.

The input for sequencing was CD8+ T cells sorted from blood, taken at week 24, from a patient treated with tofacitinib. The chain recombines TRBV6-6 with TRBJ1-2; a possible D gene is TRBD1 (6 bases). The TCR sequence derives from a human donor with alopecia areata. The CDR3 sequence: CASSSRQDYGYTF. In DNA form, the CDR3 reads TGTGCCAGCAGTTCCCGACAGGACTATGGCTACACCTTC.